The 15 T cell receptor beta chains below come from one sample, sequenced in a study of cytomegalovirus exposure and HLA in healthy donors. Profiling relied on immunoSEQ multiplex PCR, and the TCRdb table lists in-frame clones only, not all of them. The table has over 150,000 clones, roughly 80% seen once. The sequenced sample was PBMCs. The source of these receptors is a woman aged 18-29 years in good health and CMV-seropositive.

The chain has TRBV6-5 and TRBJ1-2; D gene uncertain. V lost 5 bases and J 0 bases, leaving 10 bases between the germline ends. CDR3 length: 14 residues. Germline V gene lookup returns CDR1 MNHEY and CDR2 SVGAGI. CDR3 DNA: TGTGCCAGCAGTCTAGGAAAAGCTAACTATGGCTACACCTTC. It encodes CASSLGKANYGYTF.

This chain uses TRBV6-1 with TRBJ1-5, with D maybe TRBD1 (5 bases). The CDR3 is made up of 14 amino acids. V was pared by 5 bases and J by 8 bases, with 16 bases between. In germline, CDR1 is MNHNS, CDR2 SASEGT. The CDR3: CASSYYGQGEPQHF. The CDR3 region has the DNA TGTGCCAGCAGTTATTATGGACAAGGGGAGCCCCAGCATTTT.

The chain recombines TRBV5-4 with TRBJ2-1, with unresolved D. CDR3 length: 14 amino acids. Looked up from germline, CDR1 is SGHNT and CDR2 is YYREEE (reference sequence). The V gene lost 7 bases and the J gene lost 7 bases, with 18 bases spanning the gap. The CDR3 DNA reads as TGTGCCAGCGGAGACCGTGGCCTGGTGAATGAGCAGTTCTTC. It is translated as CASGDRGLVNEQFF.

This chain uses TRBV5-1 with TRBJ2-5; no reliable D call. The ends were cut back, 1 base at V and 5 bases at J, with 9 bases in the middle. The CDR3 consists of 13 residues. CDR1 and CDR2 (germline): SGHRS, YFSETQ. The DNA for the CDR3 is TGCGCCAGCAGCTTGCCCTCCTTGGAGACCCAGTACTTC. This gives the protein CASSLPSLETQYF.

The gene calls are TRBV7-3 and TRBJ2-3; 7 bases are a match to TRBD2. Germline-derived CDR1 and CDR2 are SGHTA and FQGTGA. Trimming at V came to 7 bases and at J to 5 bases, leaving 9 bases not matched to a gene. This CDR3 spans 14 amino acids. The CDR3 DNA is TGTGCCAGCACCCGGGGAGGGGCGGAAGATACGCAGTATTTT. Protein: CASTRGGAEDTQYF.

The chain employs TRBV10-3 and TRBJ1-2; 10 nucleotides line up with TRBD1. The germline gives CDR1 ENHRY, CDR2 SYGVKD. The CDR3 sequence is 14 residues long. V was pared by 4 bases and J by 5 bases, with 4 bases of the junction left unmatched. The CDR3 loop reads CAISGQGAEYGYTF. The CDR3 bases are TGTGCCATCAGTGGACAGGGGGCGGAATATGGCTACACCTTC.

The chain links TRBV19 to TRBJ1-1; D gene uncertain. The CDR3 loop spans 14 amino acids. Germline values: CDR1 LNHDA, CDR2 SQIVND (reference sequence). Between the trimmed V and J ends, which lost 3 bases and 0 bases, there was a span of 8 bases. CDR3 region: CASSMTSMNTEAFF. The CDR3, as DNA: TGTGCCAGTAGTATGACAAGCATGAACACTGAAGCTTTCTTT.

The V call is TRBV27, the J call TRBJ2-5; 7 nucleotides match TRBD2. This CDR3 comprises 15 residues. With V trimmed by 6 bases and J by 2 bases, 9 bases remained unmatched. The germline gives CDR1 MNHEY, CDR2 SMNVEV (reference sequence). The CDR3 sequence is CASSKGLVGQETQYF. CDR3 in DNA: TGTGCCAGCAGCAAAGGACTAGTAGGTCAAGAGACCCAGTACTTC.

This chain uses TRBV27 with TRBJ1-4; D gene uncertain. Germline V gene sequence: CDR1 MNHEY, CDR2 SMNVEV (reference sequence). V was shortened by 6 bases and J by 2 bases, with 7 bases between the two germline ends. The CDR3 loop spans 13 amino acids. The CDR3 sequence is CASSPRTNEKLFF. The CDR3 nucleotides are TGTGCCAGCAGCCCCAGGACTAATGAAAAACTGTTTTTT.

The rearrangement uses TRBV6-1 and TRBJ1-5, with D hard to call. The germline V gene encodes CDR1 MNHNS and CDR2 SASEGT. The CDR3 is made up of 16 amino acids. V lost 3 bases and J 7 bases, leaving 19 bases between the germline ends. CDR3 protein: CASSDRGGPTGQPQHF. CDR3 bases: TGTGCCAGCAGTGACCGTGGAGGGCCCACTGGCCAGCCCCAGCATTTT.

The rearrangement links TRBV7-2 to TRBJ1-2; D might be TRBD1 (5 bases). Trimming pared 1 base from V and 5 bases from J, leaving 14 bases between. Germline values: CDR1 SGHTA, CDR2 FQGNSA. The CDR3 covers 15 residues. This chain's CDR3 is CASSLEGSPRYGYTF. The CDR3 DNA sequence: TGTGCCAGCAGCTTAGAGGGGTCCCCGAGGTATGGCTACACCTTC.

The chain uses TRBV6-6 and TRBJ2-5, with D possibly TRBD2 on 5 matching bases. This CDR3 is 15 amino acids long. Germline-derived CDR1 and CDR2 are MNHNY and SVGAGI (reference sequence). V lost 6 bases, J lost 5 bases, and 19 bases lay in between. CDR3 loop: CASRKQIRRRETQYF. As DNA, the CDR3 is TGTGCCAGCAGGAAGCAGATTCGGAGGCGGGAGACCCAGTACTTC.

The chain joins TRBV11-2 to TRBJ1-2, with 7 bases identical to TRBD1. Germline values: CDR1 SGHAT, CDR2 FQNNGV. Trimming took 1 base from V and 8 from J; bases not matched to a gene: 7. This CDR3 has 14 amino acids. CDR3 amino acids: CASSLVPGGSGYTF. In DNA form, the CDR3 reads TGTGCCAGCAGCTTAGTTCCAGGGGGAAGCGGCTACACCTTC.

V and J are TRBV6-1 and TRBJ2-6; 10 nucleotides agree with TRBD1. Germline V CDR1 and CDR2: MNHNS, SASEGT. The CDR3 runs to 20 residues. V was clipped by 4 bases and J by 1 base; unmatched bases: 13. In DNA, the CDR3 is TGTGCCAGCAGTGTCGTCCTCGCAGGACAGGGGGGTTCTGGGGCCAACGTCCTGACTTTC. It translates to CASSVVLAGQGGSGANVLTF.

In DNA, the CDR3 is TGTGCCATCAGTGAGTCGCGAGGTGCAACTAATGAAAAACTGTTTTTT. Translating gives CAISESRGATNEKLFF. The gene calls are TRBV10-3 and TRBJ1-4; no reliable D call. Germline V CDR1 and CDR2: ENHRY, SYGVKD. This CDR3 has 16 amino acids. Trimming left V 0 bases short and J 0 bases short, with 8 bases between.